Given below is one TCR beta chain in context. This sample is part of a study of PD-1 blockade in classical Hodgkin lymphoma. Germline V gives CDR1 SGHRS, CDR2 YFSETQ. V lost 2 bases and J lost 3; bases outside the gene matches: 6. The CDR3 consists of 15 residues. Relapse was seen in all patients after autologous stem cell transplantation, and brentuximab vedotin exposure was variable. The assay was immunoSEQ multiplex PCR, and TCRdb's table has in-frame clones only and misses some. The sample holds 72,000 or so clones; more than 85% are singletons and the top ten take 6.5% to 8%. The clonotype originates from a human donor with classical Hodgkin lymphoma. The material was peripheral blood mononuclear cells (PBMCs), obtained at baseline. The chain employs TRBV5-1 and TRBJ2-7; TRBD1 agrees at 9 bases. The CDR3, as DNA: TGCGCCAGCAGCTTTACAGGGGGCGCCGGCTACGAGCAGTACTTC. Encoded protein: CASSFTGGAGYEQYF.